This T cell receptor beta chain was recorded in a study of post-analysis software for immune sequencing data. Study results and limitations: When patients were compared with controls, a handful of TRBV segments were more frequent, TRBV5-6, TRBV5-1 and TRBV20-1 among them. Comparison with controls showed significantly lower normalized Chao1 diversity in multiple sclerosis patients.

This CDR3 has 17 amino acids. The V and J ends lost 4 bases and 7 bases, in that order; junction bases with no gene match: 13. Prepared TCR beta cDNA libraries contained unique molecular identifiers. Approximately 550,000 cDNA molecules came from about 1 to 10 million T cells. MiXCR, applied by TCRdb to the PCR reads, yields one record per CDR3 protein. The sample records 650,000 to 900,000 distinct CDR3 sequences, 46% being singletons. As concerns this clonotype: Its target is not known.

The source is a girl aged 10 to 17 with multiple sclerosis. The chain links TRBV12-3 or TRBV12-4 to TRBJ2-1; 10 bases map to TRBD2. The sequencing input was blood. The CDR3 here is CASSYLAGEVGGNEQFF. The CDR3 nucleotides are TGTGCCAGCAGTTATCTAGCGGGAGAAGTCGGAGGGAATGAGCAGTTCTTC.